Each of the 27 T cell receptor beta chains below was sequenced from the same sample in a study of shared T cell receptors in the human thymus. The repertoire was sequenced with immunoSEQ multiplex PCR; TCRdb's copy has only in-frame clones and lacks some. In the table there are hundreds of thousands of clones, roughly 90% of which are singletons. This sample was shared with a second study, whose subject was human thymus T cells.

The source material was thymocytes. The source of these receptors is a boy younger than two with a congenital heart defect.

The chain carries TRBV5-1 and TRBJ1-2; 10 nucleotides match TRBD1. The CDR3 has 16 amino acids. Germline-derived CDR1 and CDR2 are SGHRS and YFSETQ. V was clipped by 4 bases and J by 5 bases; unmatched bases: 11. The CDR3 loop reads CASSGDRGAPEYGYTF. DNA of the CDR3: TGCGCCAGCAGCGGGGACAGGGGAGCCCCAGAATATGGCTACACCTTC.

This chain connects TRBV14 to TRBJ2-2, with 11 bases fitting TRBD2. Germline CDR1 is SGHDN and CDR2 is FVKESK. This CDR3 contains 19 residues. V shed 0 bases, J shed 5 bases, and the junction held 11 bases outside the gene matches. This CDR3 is CASSQDRAPTSGSTGELFF. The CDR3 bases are TGTGCCAGCAGCCAAGATAGGGCCCCTACTAGCGGGAGTACCGGGGAGCTGTTTTTT.

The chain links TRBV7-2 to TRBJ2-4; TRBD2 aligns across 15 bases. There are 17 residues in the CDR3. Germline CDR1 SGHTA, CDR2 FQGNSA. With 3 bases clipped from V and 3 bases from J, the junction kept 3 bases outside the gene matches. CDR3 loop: CASSFWGLAGGKNIQYF. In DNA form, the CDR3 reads TGTGCCAGCAGCTTTTGGGGACTAGCGGGGGGCAAAAACATTCAGTACTTC.

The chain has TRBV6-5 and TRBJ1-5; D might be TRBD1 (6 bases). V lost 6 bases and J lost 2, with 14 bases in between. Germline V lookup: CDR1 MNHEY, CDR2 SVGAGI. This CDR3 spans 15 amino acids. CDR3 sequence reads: CASRPGVMGNQPQHF. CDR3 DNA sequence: TGTGCCAGCAGACCAGGGGTAATGGGCAATCAGCCCCAGCATTTT.

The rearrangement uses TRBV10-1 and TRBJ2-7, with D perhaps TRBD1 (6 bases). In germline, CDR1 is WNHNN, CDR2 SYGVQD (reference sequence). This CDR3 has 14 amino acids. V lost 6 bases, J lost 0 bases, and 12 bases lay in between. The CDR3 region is CASSRADSSYEQYF. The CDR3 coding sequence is TGCGCCAGCAGCCGAGCGGACAGCTCCTACGAGCAGTACTTC.

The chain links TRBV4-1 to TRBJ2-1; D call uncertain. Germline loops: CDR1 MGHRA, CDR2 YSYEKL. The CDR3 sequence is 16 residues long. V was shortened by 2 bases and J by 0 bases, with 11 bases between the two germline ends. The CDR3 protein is CASSQLVASSYNEQFF. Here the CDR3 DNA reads TGCGCCAGCAGCCAATTAGTTGCAAGCTCCTACAATGAGCAGTTCTTC.

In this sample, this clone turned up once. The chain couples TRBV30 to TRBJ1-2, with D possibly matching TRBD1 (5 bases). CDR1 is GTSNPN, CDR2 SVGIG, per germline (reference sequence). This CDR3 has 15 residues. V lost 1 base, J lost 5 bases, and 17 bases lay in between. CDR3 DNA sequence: TGTGCCTGGAGTGGGGCACGGGGGGAATGGTATGGCTACACCTTC. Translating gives CAWSGARGEWYGYTF. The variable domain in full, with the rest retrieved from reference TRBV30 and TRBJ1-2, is SQTIHQWPATLVQPVGSPLSLECTVEGTSNPNLYWYRQAAGRGLQLLFYSVGIGQISSEVPQNLSASRPQDRQFILSSKKLLLSDSGFYLCAWSGARGEWYGYTFGSGTRLTVV.

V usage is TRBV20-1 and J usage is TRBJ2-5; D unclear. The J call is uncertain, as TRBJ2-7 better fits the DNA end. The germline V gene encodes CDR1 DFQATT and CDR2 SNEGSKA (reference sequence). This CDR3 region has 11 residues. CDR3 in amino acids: CSAPTPYEQYF. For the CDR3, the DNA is TGCAGTGCCCCGACACCCTACGAGCAGTACTTC.

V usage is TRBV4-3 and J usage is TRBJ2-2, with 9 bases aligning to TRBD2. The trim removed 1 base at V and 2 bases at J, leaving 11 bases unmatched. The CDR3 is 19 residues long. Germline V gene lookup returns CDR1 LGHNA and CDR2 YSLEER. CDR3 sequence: CASSQGGFRLAGNTGELFF. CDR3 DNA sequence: TGCGCCAGCAGCCAAGGCGGGTTCCGTCTAGCGGGAAACACCGGGGAGCTGTTTTTT.

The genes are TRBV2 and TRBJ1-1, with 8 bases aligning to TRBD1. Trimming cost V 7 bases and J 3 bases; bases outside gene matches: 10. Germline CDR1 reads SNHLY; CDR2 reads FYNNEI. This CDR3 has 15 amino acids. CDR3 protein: CASKDHMDRDTEAFF. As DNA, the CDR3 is TGTGCCAGCAAGGACCATATGGACAGGGACACTGAAGCTTTCTTT. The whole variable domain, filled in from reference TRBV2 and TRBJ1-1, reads EPEVTQTPSHQVTQMGQEVILRCVPISNHLYFYWYRQILGQKVEFLVSFYNNEISEKSEIFDDQFSVERPDGSNFTLKIRSTKLEDSAMYFCASKDHMDRDTEAFFGQGTRLTVV.

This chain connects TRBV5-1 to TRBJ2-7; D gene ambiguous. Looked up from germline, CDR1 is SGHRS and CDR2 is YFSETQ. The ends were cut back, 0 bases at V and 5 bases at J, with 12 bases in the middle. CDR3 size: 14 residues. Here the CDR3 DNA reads TGCGCCAGCAGCTTGGTTTCGCTGGGCCACGAGCAGTACTTC. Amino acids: CASSLVSLGHEQYF. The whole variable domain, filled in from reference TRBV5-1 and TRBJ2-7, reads KAGVTQTPRYLIKTRGQQVTLSCSPISGHRSVSWYQQTPGQGLQFLFEYFSETQRNKGNFPGRFSGRQFSNSRSEMNVSTLELGDSALYLCASSLVSLGHEQYFGPGTRLTVT.

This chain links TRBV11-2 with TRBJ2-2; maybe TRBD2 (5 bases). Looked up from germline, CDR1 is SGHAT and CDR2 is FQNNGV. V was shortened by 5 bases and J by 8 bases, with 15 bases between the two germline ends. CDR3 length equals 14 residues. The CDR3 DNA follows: TGTGCCAGCAGCACCCGAAATACTAGTGGGGAGCTGTTTTTT. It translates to CASSTRNTSGELFF.

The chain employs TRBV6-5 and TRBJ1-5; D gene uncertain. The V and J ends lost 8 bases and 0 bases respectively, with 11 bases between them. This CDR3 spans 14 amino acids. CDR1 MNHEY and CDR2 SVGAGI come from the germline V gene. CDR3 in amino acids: CASGRRNSNQPQHF. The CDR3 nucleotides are TGTGCCAGCGGACGGAGGAATAGCAATCAGCCCCAGCATTTT.

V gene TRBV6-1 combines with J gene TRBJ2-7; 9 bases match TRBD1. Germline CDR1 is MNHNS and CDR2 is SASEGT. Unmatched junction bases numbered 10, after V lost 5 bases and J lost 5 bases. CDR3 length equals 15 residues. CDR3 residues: CASSPRDRAVHEQYF. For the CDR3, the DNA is TGTGCCAGCAGTCCCCGGGACAGGGCGGTCCACGAGCAGTACTTC.

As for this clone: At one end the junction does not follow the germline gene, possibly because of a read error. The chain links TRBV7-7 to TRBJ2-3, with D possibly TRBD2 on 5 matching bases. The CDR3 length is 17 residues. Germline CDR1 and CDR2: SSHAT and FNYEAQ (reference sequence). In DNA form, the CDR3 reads TGTGCTAGCAGCTTACCCCATGGACTCAGTTTCACAGATACGCAGTATTTT. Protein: CASSLPHGLSFTDTQYF.

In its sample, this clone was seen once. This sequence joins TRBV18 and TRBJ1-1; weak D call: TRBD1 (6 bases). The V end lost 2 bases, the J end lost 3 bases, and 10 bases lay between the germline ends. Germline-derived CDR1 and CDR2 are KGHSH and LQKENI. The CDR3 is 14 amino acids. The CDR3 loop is CASSPGRGHTEAFF. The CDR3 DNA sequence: TGTGCCAGCTCACCAGGCAGGGGCCACACTGAAGCTTTCTTT.

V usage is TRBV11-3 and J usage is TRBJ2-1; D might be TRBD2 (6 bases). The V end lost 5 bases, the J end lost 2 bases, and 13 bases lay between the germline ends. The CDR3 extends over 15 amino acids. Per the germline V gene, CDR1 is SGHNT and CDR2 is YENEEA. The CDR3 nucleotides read TGTGCCAGCAGCCTGGGCGGAGGGGCCTACAATGAGCAGTTCTTC. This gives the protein CASSLGGGAYNEQFF.

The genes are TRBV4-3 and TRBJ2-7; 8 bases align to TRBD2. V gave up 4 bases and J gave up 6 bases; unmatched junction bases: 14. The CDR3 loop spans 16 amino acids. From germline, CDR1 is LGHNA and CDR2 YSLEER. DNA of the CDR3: TGCGCCAGCAGCCCTCAACTAGCGGAGGAGCCCCCCGAGCAGTACTTC. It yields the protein CASSPQLAEEPPEQYF.

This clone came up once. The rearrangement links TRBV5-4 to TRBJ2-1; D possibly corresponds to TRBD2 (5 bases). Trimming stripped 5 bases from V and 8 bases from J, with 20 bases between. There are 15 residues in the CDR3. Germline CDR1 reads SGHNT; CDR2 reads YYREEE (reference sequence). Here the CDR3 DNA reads TGTGCCAGCAGACCGGCGGGTCTAGCAGACGATGAGCAGTTCTTC. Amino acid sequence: CASRPAGLADDEQFF.

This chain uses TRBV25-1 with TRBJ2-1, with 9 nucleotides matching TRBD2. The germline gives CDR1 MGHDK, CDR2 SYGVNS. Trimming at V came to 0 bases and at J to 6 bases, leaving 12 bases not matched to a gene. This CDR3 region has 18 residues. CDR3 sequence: CASSEYFPGGSGSNEQFF. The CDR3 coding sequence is TGTGCCAGCAGTGAATATTTTCCAGGAGGTAGCGGGAGCAATGAGCAGTTCTTC.

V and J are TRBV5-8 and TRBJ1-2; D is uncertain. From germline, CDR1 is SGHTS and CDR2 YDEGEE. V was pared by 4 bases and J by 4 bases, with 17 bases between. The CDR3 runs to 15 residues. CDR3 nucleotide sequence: TGTGCCAGCAGCCACGACTCCAGCGGGTTCTATGGCTACACCTTC. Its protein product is CASSHDSSGFYGYTF. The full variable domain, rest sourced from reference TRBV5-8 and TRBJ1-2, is EAGVTQSPTHLIKTRGQQATLRCSPISGHTSVYWYQQALGLGLQFLLWYDEGEERNRGNFPPRFSGRQFPNYSSELNVNALELEDSALYLCASSHDSSGFYGYTFGSGTRLTVV.

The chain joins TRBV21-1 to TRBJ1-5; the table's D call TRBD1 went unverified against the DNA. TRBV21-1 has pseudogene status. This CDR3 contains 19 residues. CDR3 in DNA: TGTGCCAGCAGGTGCACAGGGACAGGGGAAATGGGAAGCAATCAGCCCCAGCATTTT. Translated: CASRCTGTGEMGSNQPQHF.

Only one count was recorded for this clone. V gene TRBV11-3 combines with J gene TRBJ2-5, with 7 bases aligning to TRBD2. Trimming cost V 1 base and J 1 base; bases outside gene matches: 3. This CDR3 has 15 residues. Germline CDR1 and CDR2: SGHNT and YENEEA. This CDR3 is CASSLAGGAQETQYF. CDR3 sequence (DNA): TGTGCCAGCAGCTTAGCGGGAGGAGCCCAAGAGACCCAGTACTTC.

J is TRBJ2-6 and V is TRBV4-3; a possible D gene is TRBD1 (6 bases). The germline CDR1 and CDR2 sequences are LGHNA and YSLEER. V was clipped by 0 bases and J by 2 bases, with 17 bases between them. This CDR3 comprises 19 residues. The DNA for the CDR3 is TGCGCCAGCAGCCAAGAGCCTACAGGGCATTCACCTGGGGCCAACGTCCTGACTTTC. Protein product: CASSQEPTGHSPGANVLTF.

CDR3 protein: CASSFVALGTDTQYF. The CDR3 DNA reads TGTGCCAGCAGTTTTGTCGCGCTGGGCACAGATACGCAGTATTTT. This chain links TRBV27 with TRBJ2-3; D ambiguous. Germline V lookup: CDR1 MNHEY, CDR2 SMNVEV (reference sequence). The CDR3 sequence is 15 residues long. The V gene lost 3 bases and the J gene lost 1 base, with 11 bases spanning the gap.

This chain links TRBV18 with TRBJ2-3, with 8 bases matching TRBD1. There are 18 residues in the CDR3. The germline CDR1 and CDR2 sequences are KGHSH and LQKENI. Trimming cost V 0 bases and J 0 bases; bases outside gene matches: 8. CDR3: CASSPPRDRFSSTDTQYF. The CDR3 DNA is TGTGCCAGCTCACCACCGAGGGACAGGTTCTCTAGCACAGATACGCAGTATTTT.

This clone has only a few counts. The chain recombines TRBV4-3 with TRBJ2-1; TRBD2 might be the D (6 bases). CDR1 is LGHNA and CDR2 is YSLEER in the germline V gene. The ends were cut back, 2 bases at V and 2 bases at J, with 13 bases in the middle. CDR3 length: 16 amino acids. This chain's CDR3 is CASSQTTRLAYNEQFF. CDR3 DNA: TGCGCCAGCAGCCAAACGACTAGGCTGGCCTACAATGAGCAGTTCTTC.